The T cell receptor beta chain described here comes from a study of CD8+CD57+ T cells in acquired aplastic anemia. Study-level background: Healthy-donor CD4+ cells averaged about 10 million reads. Study-level results: Patients and healthy controls showed no significant CD8+ Simpson's diversity difference. The number of CD8+ CDR3 sequences shared by patients and controls was twenty-nine.

Researchers used genomic DNA as the template to profile TCR beta VDJ and CDR3. One entry per CDR3 protein results from TCRdb running MiXCR on the reads. This repertoire shows around 170,000 distinct CDR3 sequences, about 60% found once; its top ten account for 45% to 50%. Germline loops: CDR1 LGHNA, CDR2 YSLEER. The CDR3 consists of 15 residues. V lost 0 bases and J 4 bases, leaving 12 bases between the germline ends. As to this clonotype: Its antigen is not known.

The specimen sequenced was sorted CD4+, CD8+, or CD8+CD57+ T cells (not recorded which) from PBMCs. The sequence came from a human donor in good health. This chain uses TRBV4-3 with TRBJ1-2, with a weak D call TRBD1 (5 bases). The CDR3 DNA follows: TGCGCCAGCAGCCAAGATATCCGGGGCGCCTATGGCTACACCTTC. As protein: CASSQDIRGAYGYTF.